Following are 3 T cell receptor beta chains from one sample sequenced in a study of cytomegalovirus exposure and HLA in healthy donors. Both 60 Vbeta primers and 13 Jbeta primers went into the PCR. This table comes from immunoSEQ multiplex PCR, and its TCRdb copy is limited to in-frame clones, with some not included. The sample has about 120,000 clones, 70% to 80% seen once; the top ten hold 1.6%. Sequenced input: PBMCs. These receptors were taken from a woman between 18 and 29 years old in good health and CMV-seronegative.

The V gene is TRBV2, the J gene TRBJ2-2; 10 bases agree with TRBD2. J was trimmed by 6 bases and V by 4 bases; bases with no gene match: 5. The CDR3 is 15 residues long. From germline, CDR1 is SNHLY and CDR2 FYNNEI. In DNA, the CDR3 is TGTGCCAGCAGTGCCCAGCGGGGGGGATCCGGGGAGCTGTTTTTT. Protein: CASSAQRGGSGELFF.

V is TRBV27 and J is TRBJ2-7; TRBD2 matches at 7 bases. Germline V gene lookup returns CDR1 MNHEY and CDR2 SMNVEV (reference sequence). The ends lost 6 bases at V and 4 bases at J; junction bases unmatched: 6. CDR3 size: 13 residues. CDR3 bases: TGTGCCAGCAGAGCGGGACTTCTTTACGAGCAGTACTTC. Translated: CASRAGLLYEQYF.

This chain links TRBV4-2 with TRBJ1-5; TRBD1 agrees at 7 bases. The CDR3 is 15 residues long. V was pared by 3 bases and J by 7 bases, with 9 bases of the junction left unmatched. CDR1 is LGHNA and CDR2 is YNFKEQ in the germline V gene. The chain's CDR3 is CASSHGQGVGQPQHF. CDR3 bases: TGTGCCAGCAGCCATGGCCAGGGGGTAGGACAGCCCCAGCATTTT.